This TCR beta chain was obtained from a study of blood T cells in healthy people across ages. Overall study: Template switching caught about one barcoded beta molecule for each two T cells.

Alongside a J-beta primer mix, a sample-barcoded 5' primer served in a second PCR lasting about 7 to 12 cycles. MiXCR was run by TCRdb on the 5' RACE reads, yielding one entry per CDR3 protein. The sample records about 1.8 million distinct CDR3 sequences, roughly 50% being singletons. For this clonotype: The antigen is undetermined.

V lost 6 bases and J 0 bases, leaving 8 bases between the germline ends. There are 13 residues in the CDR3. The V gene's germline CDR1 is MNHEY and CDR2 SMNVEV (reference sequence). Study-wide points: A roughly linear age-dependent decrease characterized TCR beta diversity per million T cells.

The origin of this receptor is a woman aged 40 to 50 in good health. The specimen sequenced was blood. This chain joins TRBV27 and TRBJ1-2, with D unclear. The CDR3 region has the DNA TGTGCCAGCAGGACCCGGGCTAACTATGGCTACACCTTC. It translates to CASRTRANYGYTF.